The clone carrying this T cell receptor (beta chain) showed up many times. Its antigen is not known. The length of the CDR3 is 15 residues. V gave up 3 bases and J gave up 6 bases, with 15 bases separating them. Germline V gene sequence: CDR1 LNHDA, CDR2 SQIVND (reference sequence). The sample originates from a study of molecular identifiers for immune sequencing clone quantification. RNA fractions of 10%, 30% or 50% and roughly 18,000 to 1,000,000 sorted cells were the source of naive CD8 libraries. When naive CD8 T cells were sorted, they were gated as CD8+CD4-CCR7+CD45RA+. TCRdb redid the calling of the PCR reads with MiXCR, one entry per CDR3 protein. The sample contains some 650,000 distinct CDR3 sequences, 15% to 20% of which appear only once. Study observations and caveats: Barcode-sharing identical TCR molecules could underestimate highly expanded clone sizes.

The V call is TRBV19, the J call TRBJ2-1; D is ambiguous. This TCR derives from a human donor in good health. Some libraries in this study had Jurkat cell RNA spiked in. Sequencing input: naive CD8+ T cells from blood, with Jurkat cell RNA spiked in. Indicated subset: FACS-sorted CD8+CD4-CCR7+CD45RA+ naive T cells. The CDR3, as DNA: TGTGCCAGTAGTATGGACGTCCCGGCCGTCAATGAGCAGTTCTTC. Protein product: CASSMDVPAVNEQFF.